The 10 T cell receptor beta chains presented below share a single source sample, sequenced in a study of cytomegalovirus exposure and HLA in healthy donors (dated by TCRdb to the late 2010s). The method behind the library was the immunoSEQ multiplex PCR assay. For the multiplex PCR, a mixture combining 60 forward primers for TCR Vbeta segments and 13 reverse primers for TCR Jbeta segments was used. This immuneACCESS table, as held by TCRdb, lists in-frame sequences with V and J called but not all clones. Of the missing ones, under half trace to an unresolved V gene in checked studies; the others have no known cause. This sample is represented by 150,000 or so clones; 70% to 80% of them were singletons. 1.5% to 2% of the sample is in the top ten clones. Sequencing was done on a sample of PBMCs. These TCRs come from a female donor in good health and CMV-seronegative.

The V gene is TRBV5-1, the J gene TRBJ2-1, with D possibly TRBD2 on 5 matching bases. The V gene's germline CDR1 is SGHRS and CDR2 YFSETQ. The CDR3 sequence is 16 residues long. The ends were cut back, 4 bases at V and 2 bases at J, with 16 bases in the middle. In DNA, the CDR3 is TGCGCCAGCAGCCCGACGGACTCCTTAACCTACAATGAGCAGTTCTTC. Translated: CASSPTDSLTYNEQFF. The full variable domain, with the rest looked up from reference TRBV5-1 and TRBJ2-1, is KAGVTQTPRYLIKTRGQQVTLSCSPISGHRSVSWYQQTPGQGLQFLFEYFSETQRNKGNFPGRFSGRQFSNSRSEMNVSTLELGDSALYLCASSPTDSLTYNEQFFGPGTRLTVL.

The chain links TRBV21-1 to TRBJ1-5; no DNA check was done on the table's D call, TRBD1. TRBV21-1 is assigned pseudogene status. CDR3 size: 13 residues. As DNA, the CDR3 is TGTGCCAGCAGGGCAAATAGCAATCAGCCCCAGCATTTT. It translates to CASRANSNQPQHF.

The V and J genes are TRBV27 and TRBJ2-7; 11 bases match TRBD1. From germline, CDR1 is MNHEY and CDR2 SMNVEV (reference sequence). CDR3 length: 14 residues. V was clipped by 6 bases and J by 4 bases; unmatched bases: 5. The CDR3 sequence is CASRLGTGGYEQYF. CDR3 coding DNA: TGTGCCAGCAGGTTGGGGACAGGGGGTTACGAGCAGTACTTC.

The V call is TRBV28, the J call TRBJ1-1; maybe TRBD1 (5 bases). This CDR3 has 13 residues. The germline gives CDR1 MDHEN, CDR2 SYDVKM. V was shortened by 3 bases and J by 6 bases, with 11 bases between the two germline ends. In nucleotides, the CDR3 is TGTGCCAGCAGTTTCCCGGGGGACGCTGAAGCTTTCTTT. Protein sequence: CASSFPGDAEAFF.

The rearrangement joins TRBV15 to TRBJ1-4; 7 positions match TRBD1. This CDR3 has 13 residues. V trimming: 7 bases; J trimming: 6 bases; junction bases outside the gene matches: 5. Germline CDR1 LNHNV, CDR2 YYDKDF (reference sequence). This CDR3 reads CATNNRGYEKLFF. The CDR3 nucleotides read TGTGCCACCAACAACAGGGGTTATGAAAAACTGTTTTTT.

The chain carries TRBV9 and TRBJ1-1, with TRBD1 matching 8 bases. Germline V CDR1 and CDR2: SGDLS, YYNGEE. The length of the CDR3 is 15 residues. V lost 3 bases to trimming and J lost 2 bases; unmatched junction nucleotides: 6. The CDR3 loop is CASSAGQDGNTEAFF. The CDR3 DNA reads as TGTGCCAGCAGCGCGGGACAGGACGGAAACACTGAAGCTTTCTTT. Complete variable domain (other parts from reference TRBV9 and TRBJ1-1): DSGVTQTPKHLITATGQRVTLRCSPRSGDLSVYWYQQSLDQGLQFLIQYYNGEERAKGNILERFSAQQFPDLHSELNLSSLELGDSALYFCASSAGQDGNTEAFFGQGTRLTVV.

CDR3 protein: CASSAASGGTEAFF. As DNA, the CDR3 is TGTGCCAGCAGCGCCGCATCCGGGGGCACTGAAGCTTTCTTT. This chain links TRBV9 with TRBJ1-1; tentatively, D is TRBD1 (5 bases). There are 14 residues in the CDR3. V was shortened by 3 bases and J by 4 bases, with 13 bases between the two germline ends. From germline, CDR1 is SGDLS and CDR2 YYNGEE. Combining the CDR3 with reference TRBV9 and TRBJ1-1 gives the whole variable domain DSGVTQTPKHLITATGQRVTLRCSPRSGDLSVYWYQQSLDQGLQFLIQYYNGEERAKGNILERFSAQQFPDLHSELNLSSLELGDSALYFCASSAASGGTEAFFGQGTRLTVV.

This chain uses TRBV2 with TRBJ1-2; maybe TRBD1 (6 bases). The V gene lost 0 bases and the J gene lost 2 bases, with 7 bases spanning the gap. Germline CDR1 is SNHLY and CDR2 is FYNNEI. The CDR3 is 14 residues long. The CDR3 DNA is TGTGCCAGCAGTGAAGCTCAGGGGAACTATGGCTACACCTTC. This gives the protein CASSEAQGNYGYTF.

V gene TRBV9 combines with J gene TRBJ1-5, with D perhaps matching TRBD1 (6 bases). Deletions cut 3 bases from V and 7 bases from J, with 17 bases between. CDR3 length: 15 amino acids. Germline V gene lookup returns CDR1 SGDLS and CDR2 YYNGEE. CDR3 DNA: TGTGCCAGCAGCGGGGGGAGGGACATCCGGCAGCCCCAGCATTTT. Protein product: CASSGGRDIRQPQHF.

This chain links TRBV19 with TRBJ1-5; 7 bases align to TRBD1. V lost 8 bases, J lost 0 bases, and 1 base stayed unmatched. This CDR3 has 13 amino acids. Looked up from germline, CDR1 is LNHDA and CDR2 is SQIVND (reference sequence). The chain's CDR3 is CASGTDSNQPQHF. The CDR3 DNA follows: TGTGCCAGTGGGACAGATAGCAATCAGCCCCAGCATTTT.